This T cell receptor (beta chain) was identified during a study of cytomegalovirus exposure and HLA in healthy donors. From germline, CDR1 is MNHEY and CDR2 SMNVEV (reference sequence). The CDR3 extends over 17 amino acids. V shed 1 base and J shed 6 bases, with 22 bases lying between them. PCR employed 60 Vbeta and 13 Jbeta primers. Clones were sequenced by immunoSEQ multiplex PCR, and TCRdb holds only the in-frame ones, with some missing. This table has about 120,000 clones, around 81% appearing once. The gene calls are TRBV27 and TRBJ2-7; D might be TRBD1 (6 bases). The sequence was obtained from a woman in her 30s in good health and CMV-seronegative. Sequencing input: PBMCs. The CDR3 reads CASSLYSGQPIQGEQYF. The CDR3 DNA is TGTGCCAGCAGTTTATATTCAGGACAGCCTATTCAGGGCGAGCAGTACTTC.